This T cell receptor beta chain was captured by sequencing in a study of blood T cells in healthy people across ages. Germline V gene sequence: CDR1 SGHTA, CDR2 FQGNSA. V dropped 6 bases and J dropped 4 bases, with 12 bases sitting between them. This CDR3 region has 13 residues. To note about this clonotype: As yet, its antigen is unknown.

Combining a sample-barcoded 5' primer with a J-beta primer mix, a second PCR ran for about 7 to 12 cycles. TCRdb used MiXCR to reprocess the 5' RACE reads, holding one entry per CDR3 protein. The table has about 1.4 million distinct CDR3 sequences, 59% seen once; the top ten hold over 5%. Study-level results: Naive CD4+ cells and diversity were both higher in long-lived donors than in aged donors. Strong correlation existed between TCR beta diversity and naive T cell percentage.

Every sample had a minimum of 6 million PBMCs isolated. Per sample, at least 5 micrograms of total RNA were extracted. This chain joins TRBV7-2 and TRBJ1-1; D is perhaps TRBD1 (5 bases). This TCR came from a man between 18 and 35 years old in good health. Sequencing used blood. The DNA for the CDR3 is TGTGCCAGCAGTCAGGGTTACGGCACTGAAGCTTTCTTT. Translated: CASSQGYGTEAFF.